These T cell receptor beta chains were read from a single sample in a study of blood T cell repertoires in COVID-19. Sequencing was performed with immunoSEQ multiplex PCR; in TCRdb, only in-frame clones are kept and a portion is missing. The sample records about 90,000 clones, approximately 80% being singletons. Sequenced input: peripheral blood. These receptors were collected from an elderly woman with acute or convalescent COVID-19. Each CDR3 is given with its conserved first and last residue. A D gene is named only where the DNA matches it firmly. Not every row has a clone size; where given, it reads once, few, many or a size class.

j_call	clone_size	d_call	cdr3_length	v_call	cdr3_nt	cdr3_aa
TRBJ2-7	-	TRBD1	14	TRBV6-2/TRBV6-3	TGTGCCAGCAGTAGGGGACAGGCTCCCTACGAGCAGTACTTC	CASSRGQAPYEQYF
TRBJ2-2	-	TRBD2	18	TRBV5-4	TGTGCCAGCAGCTTAAATGGTCCGGCGGGGGGGAACACCGGGGAGCTGTTTTTT	CASSLNGPAGGNTGELFF
TRBJ1-2	-	TRBD1	14	TRBV6-5	TGTGCCAGCAGTCGGGACAGGTCAAGGAATGGCTACACCTTC	CASSRDRSRNGYTF
TRBJ2-7	-	TRBD2	16	TRBV19	TGTGCCAGTAGTATGACAGGACTAGCGTCCGCCTACGAGCAATACTTC	CASSMTGLASAYEQYF
TRBJ1-2	-	-	12	TRBV19	TGTGCCAGTAGCCGACGGGACTATGGCTACACCTTC	CASSRRDYGYTF
TRBJ2-2	-	TRBD2	17	TRBV2	TGTGCCAGCATCCCGGGACTAGCGGGCCCGAACACCGGGGAGCTGTTTTTT	CASIPGLAGPNTGELFF
TRBJ2-1	-	TRBD1	12	TRBV28	TGTGCCAGCAGTTACAGGGGGCAGGAGCAGTTCTTC	CASSYRGQEQFF
TRBJ2-2	-	TRBD2	16	TRBV5-1	TGCGCCAGCAGCTTGTTTGCGGGAGGGTTCACCGGGGAGCTGTTTTTT	CASSLFAGGFTGELFF
TRBJ1-2	-	-	13	TRBV6-2/TRBV6-3	TGTGCCAGCAGCCCCACAGGGAACTATGGCTACACCTTC	CASSPTGNYGYTF
TRBJ1-2	-	-	14	TRBV5-1	TGCGCCAGCAGCCTTAGTGGACAGTCTGAGGGCTACACCTTC	CASSLSGQSEGYTF
TRBJ2-5	-	-	14	TRBV5-1	TGCGCCAGCAGCCTGTCGGGTACGGTAGAGACCCAGTACTTC	CASSLSGTVETQYF
TRBJ2-7	-	TRBD2	16	TRBV18	TGTGCCAGCTCACCACTTTTAGGGACTAGCCGCAGCGAGCAGTACTTC	CASSPLLGTSRSEQYF
TRBJ2-1	-	-	12	TRBV5-1	TGCGCCAGCAGCTTGGCGCAGGGCTCCCAGTTCTTC	CASSLAQGSQFF
TRBJ2-1	-	-	16	TRBV3-1/TRBV3-2	TGTGCCAGCAGCCCCCTCCCCAGCGGGCGACGCGATGAGCAGTTCTTC	CASSPLPSGRRDEQFF
TRBJ2-7	-	TRBD2	18	TRBV11-2	TGTGCCAGCAGCCCTGATTCGGGCGTAGCGGGGGGCTCCTACGAGCAGTACTTC	CASSPDSGVAGGSYEQYF
TRBJ2-1	-	-	15	TRBV6-4	TGTGCCAGCAGTTACTCGGAGTCCGCGGCCAATGAGCAGTTCTTC	CASSYSESAANEQFF
TRBJ2-7	many	TRBD2	15	TRBV9	TGTGCCAGCAGCGTAGGGCCTAGCGGGGTCTACGAGCAGTACTTC	CASSVGPSGVYEQYF
TRBJ1-2	-	TRBD1	16	TRBV4-2	TGTGCCAGCAGCCAAGAGGTTGGGCAGGGGGGCTATGGCTACACCTTC	CASSQEVGQGGYGYTF
TRBJ1-1	-	-	13	TRBV6-2/TRBV6-3	TGTGCCAGCAGCCCTCGGGGTTGGACTGAAGCTTTCTTT	CASSPRGWTEAFF
TRBJ2-1	-	TRBD1	14	TRBV19	TGTGCCACCCATCGGACAGGCCTTGGAAATGAGCAGTTCTTC	CATHRTGLGNEQFF
TRBJ2-1	-	TRBD1	15	TRBV7-3	TGTGCCAGCAGCCCCGGGACAGGGGGGCACAATGAGCAGTTCTTC	CASSPGTGGHNEQFF
TRBJ2-5	-	TRBD2	17	TRBV9	TGTGCCAGCAGCGTACCCACCCTAGCGGGGGGGCCTGGGACCCAGTACTTC	CASSVPTLAGGPGTQYF
TRBJ2-7	-	TRBD1	14	TRBV6-1	TGTGCCAGCAACAGACAGGGGCGCTCCTACGAGCAGTACTTC	CASNRQGRSYEQYF
TRBJ1-1	few	-	13	TRBV9	TGTGCCAGCAGCGGTTACAGTGGCACTGAAGCTTTCTTT	CASSGYSGTEAFF
TRBJ2-1	-	TRBD2	14	TRBV19	TGTGCCAGTAGAGTTAGCGGGCAGTGGGATGAGCAGTTCTTC	CASRVSGQWDEQFF
TRBJ1-2	-	-	13	TRBV18	TGTGCCAGCTCACCGAACGGGAACTATGGCTACACCTTC	CASSPNGNYGYTF
TRBJ1-2	few	-	13	TRBV6-5	TGTGCCAGCAGTCCCGATCGGAACTATGGCTACACCTTC	CASSPDRNYGYTF
TRBJ2-3	few	TRBD1	14	TRBV6-5	TGTGCCAGCAGCCGGGACAGGGAGGGCGATACGCAGTATTTT	CASSRDREGDTQYF
TRBJ2-7	-	TRBD2	15	TRBV11-2	TGTGCCAGCAGTTCAACCAATAGCGGGGTCGACGAGCAGTACTTC	CASSSTNSGVDEQYF
TRBJ1-4	-	-	14	TRBV9	TGTGCCAGCAGCGTAGGGCAGGGTGGCGAAAAACTGTTTTTT	CASSVGQGGEKLFF
TRBJ2-6	-	TRBD1	19	TRBV5-1	TGCGCCAGCAGCTTACAGGGGCTCGCCGAGTTCTCTGGGGCCAACGTCCTGACTTTC	CASSLQGLAEFSGANVLTF
TRBJ2-7	-	-	15	TRBV7-8	TGTGCCAGCAGCTTAGGCGGGACTGGCTCCTACGAGCAGTACTTC	CASSLGGTGSYEQYF
TRBJ2-3	many	TRBD2	14	TRBV29-1	TGCAGCGTTAGCTCAGCGGGGGGGCCCGATACGCAGTATTTT	CSVSSAGGPDTQYF